Presented here are 25 T cell receptor beta chains from one specimen sequenced in a study of tumor-infiltrating lymphocytes in primary liver carcinoma. TCR beta cDNA was reverse-transcribed from about 0.45 ug of total RNA. The reaction used a constant-region primer and ProtoScript II reverse transcriptase. Three nested multiplex PCR rounds, a slightly modified ARM-PCR method, built the TCR beta libraries. Forward primers for TRBV1-TRBV30 and a C-beta reverse primer served the first two PCR rounds, at 10 cycles each. TCRdb re-called the multiplex PCR reads through MiXCR, storing one row per CDR3 protein. Of under 110,000 distinct CDR3 sequences listed, around 66% were seen once; the top ten hold 9.5% to 15%. Each 20-30 mg portion of unsorted bulk tissue served as the source for co-extraction of RNA and DNA. The material sequenced was liver tumor tissue from sampling region 2. The subset was: tumor region T2, inferior pole. These receptors were obtained from an older woman with primary liver carcinoma and hepatitis B virus infection.

In regard to this clonotype: The conserved phenylalanine or tryptophan normally closing the CDR3 is absent here, so this likely arose from a read error. This chain links TRBV5-8 with TRBJ2-5; 7 bases map to TRBD1. The CDR3 has 15 amino acids. Germline values: CDR1 SGHTS, CDR2 YDEGEE. The DNA of the CDR3 is TGTGCCTGCAGCTTCCGGAGAGGGGGCGTGGAGACCCAGTACTCC. This encodes CACSFRRGGVETQYS.

Of note for this clonotype: Because the CDR3 is missing its conserved closing phenylalanine or tryptophan, this is likely a read error. The rearrangement joins TRBV29-1 to TRBJ2-1; 7 bases map to TRBD1. This CDR3 comprises 15 residues. Germline V CDR1 and CDR2: SQVTM, ANQGSEA. CDR3 nucleotide sequence: TGCAGAGTTGGCAGGGGGATATCGGGCTACAATGAGCAGTTCCTC. As protein: CRVGRGISGYNEQFL.

A remark on this clonotype: A much larger clone lies one base from this, so it may be a read error. The chain links TRBV5-1 to TRBJ1-6, with 8 nucleotides matching TRBD1. This CDR3 contains 16 residues. CDR1 and CDR2 from the germline V gene are SGHRS and YFSETQ. The chain's CDR3 is CPSSQDRGRSNSPLHF. CDR3 coding DNA: TGCCCCAGCAGTCAAGACAGGGGTAGGAGTAATTCACCCCTCCACTTT.

This clonotype showed up just a few times. This rearrangement joins TRBV19 to TRBJ2-3, with 11 bases aligning to TRBD1. Germline V lookup: CDR1 LNHDA, CDR2 SQIVND (reference sequence). V lost 5 bases, J lost 5 bases, and 9 bases stayed unmatched. The CDR3 contains 16 residues. The chain's CDR3 is CASSLQDRGRVDTQYF. The CDR3 DNA follows: TGTGCCAGTAGTCTACAGGACAGGGGGCGCGTAGATACGCAGTATTTT.

On this clonotype itself: The conserved closing phenylalanine or tryptophan is absent in this CDR3, likely reflecting a read error. The DNA is left out, because the CDR3 cannot be placed on it with certainty; the CDR3 is given as TCRdb lists it. J is TRBJ1-2 and V is TRBV6-5; the table's D gene call, TRBD1, was not cross checked with the DNA. Looked up from germline, CDR1 is MNHEY and CDR2 is SVGAGI. From its first to its last residue, the CDR3 has 14 amino acids. CDR3 loop: CASSYGGQPYGYAL.

About this clonotype itself: A read error may account for a junction end that differs from germline. The rearrangement links TRBV11-2 to TRBJ1-2, with D possibly matching TRBD1 (5 bases). This CDR3 is 15 amino acids long. Germline lookup yields CDR1 SGHAT and CDR2 FQNNGV. CDR3 in DNA: TGTGCCAGCAACTTAGACCCAGGGTCCAACTATGGCTACACTTTC. It specifies CASNLDPGSNYGYTF. The full variable domain, completed using reference TRBV11-2 and TRBJ1-2, is EAGVAQSPRYKIIEKRQSVAFWCNPISGHATLYWYQQILGQGPKLLIQFQNNGVVDDSQLPKDRFSAERLKGVDSTLKIQPAKLEDSAVYLCASNLDPGSNYGYTFGSGTRLTVV.

As to this clonotype: A read error may explain this, as a much larger clone is one base away. The rearrangement uses TRBV7-9 and TRBJ1-1, with D uncertain. Germline V CDR1 and CDR2: SEHNR, FQNEAQ (reference sequence). The CDR3 extends over 12 amino acids. CDR3: CALGETNSEAFF. The CDR3 coding sequence is TGTGCCTTGGGCGAGACGAACTCTGAAGCTTTCTTT.

Comments on this clonotype: Mismatch with germline at one junction end may stem from a read error. This chain connects TRBV4-1 to TRBJ2-6; TRBD1 might be the D (5 bases). Germline CDR1 MGHRA, CDR2 YSYEKL. The CDR3 is 17 residues long. The CDR3 sequence: CASSQEPQGSGAKVLSF. The CDR3 region has the DNA TGCGCCAGCAGCCAAGAGCCACAAGGCTCTGGGGCCAAGGTCCTAAGCTTC.

In the case of this clonotype: A read error may produce the germline difference seen at one junction end. The rearrangement links TRBV11-2 to TRBJ2-5, with TRBD2 matching 10 bases. The CDR3 is 17 amino acids. Germline V gene data show CDR1 as SGHAT and CDR2 as FQNNGV. The CDR3 is CANSPPQGLAGGETQYF. Here the CDR3 DNA reads TGTGCCAACAGCCCGCCACAAGGGTTAGCGGGAGGAGAGACGCAGTACTTC. The full variable domain, in which reference TRBV11-2 and TRBJ2-5 provide the parts outside the CDR3, is EAGVAQSPRYKIIEKRQSVAFWCNPISGHATLYWYQQILGQGPKLLIQFQNNGVVDDSQLPKDRFSAERLKGVDSTLKIQPAKLEDSAVYLCANSPPQGLAGGETQYFGPGTRLLVL.

This clonotype occurred once. The conserved phenylalanine or tryptophan normally closing the CDR3 is absent here, so this likely arose from a read error. This chain links TRBV6-2 or TRBV6-3 with TRBJ1-6; D perhaps matches TRBD1 (5 bases). The CDR3 is made up of 16 amino acids. Looked up from germline, CDR1 is MNHEY and CDR2 is SVGEGT. V lost 5 bases and J 0 bases, leaving 11 bases between the germline ends. CDR3 nucleotide sequence: TGTGCCAGCAGTCGACAGCGGAGCTCCTATAATTCACCCCTCCACTTG. Residues: CASSRQRSSYNSPLHL.

To note about this clonotype: At one end, the junction sequence differs from germline, possibly due to a read error. J is TRBJ1-1 and V is TRBV6-5, with D hard to call. The CDR3 runs to 13 residues. In germline, CDR1 is MNHEY, CDR2 SVGAGI. The CDR3 is CASSLKPFTEAFF. The CDR3 coding sequence is TGTGCCAGCAGTTTGAAGCCGTTCACTGAAGCTTTCTTC.

V gene TRBV25-1 combines with J gene TRBJ2-3, with D hard to call. The CDR3 consists of 15 residues. Germline loops: CDR1 MGHDK, CDR2 SYGVNS. Trimming left V 6 bases short and J 1 base short, with 14 bases between. CDR3 residues: CASSPSGRGTDTQYF. In DNA form, the CDR3 reads TGTGCCAGCAGCCCTTCGGGTAGGGGCACAGATACGCAGTATTTT.

In regard to this clonotype: The junction departs from germline at one end; a sequencing error may be responsible. The rearrangement links TRBV11-2 to TRBJ2-3; D gene ambiguous. Germline loops: CDR1 SGHAT, CDR2 FQNNGV. The CDR3 sequence is 13 residues long. CDR3 DNA sequence: TGTGCCAGCAGTTCAGATCGAGGAGATACGCAATATTTT. Translated: CASSSDRGDTQYF. Full variable domain (remainder filled in from reference TRBV11-2 and TRBJ2-3): EAGVAQSPRYKIIEKRQSVAFWCNPISGHATLYWYQQILGQGPKLLIQFQNNGVVDDSQLPKDRFSAERLKGVDSTLKIQPAKLEDSAVYLCASSSDRGDTQYFGPGTRLTVL.

As regards this clonotype: As the CDR3 is not closed by the conserved phenylalanine or tryptophan, this likely results from a read error. The rearrangement links TRBV12-3 or TRBV12-4 to TRBJ2-2, with TRBD1 matching 8 bases. The CDR3 length is 16 residues. CDR3 coding DNA: TGTGCCGGCAGTTTACCGAGACAGGGGATAACCGGGGAGCTGTTTTCT. Translating gives CAGSLPRQGITGELFS.

For this clonotype: This may be a read error: a much more frequent sequence differs by one nucleotide. The rearrangement links TRBV30 to TRBJ2-2; 7 nucleotides match TRBD2. The CDR3 runs 15 residues. CDR1 is GTSNPN, CDR2 SVGIG, per germline (reference sequence). This CDR3 reads CAWIRGLTNTGELLF. DNA of the CDR3: TGTGCCTGGATCCGGGGACTAACGAACACCGGGGAGCTGTTATTT.

In the case of this clonotype: A much larger clonotype is one base distant, so this may be a read error. The chain employs TRBV5-6 and TRBJ2-7; D gene ambiguous. Germline assignment: CDR1 SGHDT and CDR2 YYEEEE. The length of the CDR3 is 13 residues. The CDR3 sequence is CASSLVGSGEEYF. Here the CDR3 DNA reads TGTGCCAGCAGCTTGGTAGGGTCGGGCGAGGAGTACTTC.

A remark on this clonotype: One end of the junction varies from germline; a read error may be responsible. The chain couples TRBV11-3 to TRBJ2-1; 7 bases match TRBD1. The CDR3 consists of 17 residues. Germline lookup yields CDR1 SGHNT and CDR2 YENEEA. The CDR3 DNA is TGTGCCAGCCGCCTACGACCGGGACAGAGATTCTACAATGAACAGTTCTTC. This translates into CASRLRPGQRFYNEQFF.

This clonotype has just a few counts. Just one base apart from a much larger clone, this may be a read error. J is TRBJ2-7 and V is TRBV28, with D perhaps matching TRBD2 (5 bases). Deletions cut 10 bases from V and 3 bases from J, with 16 bases between. In germline, CDR1 is MDHEN, CDR2 SYDVKM. This CDR3 is built from 13 residues. CDR3 nucleotides: TGTGCCATCGCGGGTTCCCCCCACTACGAGCAGTACTTC. This translates into CAIAGSPHYEQYF.

The table lists this clonotype with many counts. The J gene is TRBJ2-7, the V gene TRBV6-5, with TRBD2 identical over 10 bases. V was clipped by 4 bases and J by 5 bases; unmatched bases: 8. The germline gives CDR1 MNHEY, CDR2 SVGAGI. The CDR3 totals 15 residues. The CDR3 nucleotides are TGTGCCAGCAGTTCCCCTAGCGGGAGAAGCAACGAGCAGTACTTC. Translated: CASSSPSGRSNEQYF.

This clonotype was recorded at least ten times. This chain links TRBV12-3 or TRBV12-4 with TRBJ2-7; TRBD1 matches 9 bases. Trimming cost V 5 bases and J 3 bases; bases outside gene matches: 2. This CDR3 spans 13 amino acids. Written as DNA, the CDR3 is TGTGCCAGCAGTAGGACAGGGGTCTACGAGCAGTACTTC. Encoded protein: CASSRTGVYEQYF.

The table lists this clonotype with many counts. This rearrangement joins TRBV29-1 to TRBJ1-1; TRBD1 agrees at 7 bases. The ends lost 5 bases at V and 1 base at J; junction bases unmatched: 10. The length of the CDR3 is 15 residues. Germline CDR1 and CDR2: SQVTM and ANQGSEA. CDR3 coding DNA: TGCAGCGTTTACCCCCCGGCAGGGGGGAACACTGAAGCTTTCTTT. It translates to CSVYPPAGGNTEAFF.

Details on this clonotype: This CDR3 is missing its conserved last phenylalanine or tryptophan, likely due to a read error. The limits of the CDR3 on the DNA are not certain, so only TCRdb's listed CDR3 is given. V and J are TRBV12-3 or TRBV12-4 and TRBJ1-1. With termini counted, the CDR3 has 14 amino acids. Here the CDR3 reads CASSPRGTGTEASL.

A note on this clonotype: With a much larger clone just one base away, this may be a read error. In this CDR3 the conserved last residue, phenylalanine or tryptophan, is missing, so a read error is likely. CDR3 amino acids: CASSLSHSYNEQFS. CDR3 sequence (DNA): TGTGCCAGCAGCTTGAGTCACTCCTACAATGAGCAGTTCTCC. The chain couples TRBV5-6 to TRBJ2-1; unclear D gene. The CDR3 runs 14 residues. Germline assignment: CDR1 SGHDT and CDR2 YYEEEE. Trimming removed 1 base from V and 0 bases from J, with 5 bases in between.

This clonotype was seen at least ten times. The chain employs TRBV12-3 or TRBV12-4 and TRBJ2-3; 11 nucleotides line up with TRBD1. The CDR3 totals 17 residues. The J segment lost 2 bases and the V segment lost 7 bases, leaving 11 bases of the junction unmatched. The CDR3 loop reads CASTRRTGGGYTDTQYF. CDR3 in DNA: TGTGCCAGCACCCGCCGGACAGGGGGCGGTTACACAGATACGCAGTATTTT.

As regards this clonotype: The germline gene is not matched at one end of the junction; a read error may be the cause. Here the CDR3 reads CAVSEGREFIDTQYF. Written as DNA, the CDR3 is TGTGCCGTCAGTGAGGGCAGGGAGTTCATAGATACGCAGTATTTT. This chain uses TRBV10-3 with TRBJ2-3; D is perhaps TRBD1 or TRBD2 (5 bases each). The CDR3 contains 15 residues. From germline, CDR1 is ENHRY and CDR2 SYGVKD.